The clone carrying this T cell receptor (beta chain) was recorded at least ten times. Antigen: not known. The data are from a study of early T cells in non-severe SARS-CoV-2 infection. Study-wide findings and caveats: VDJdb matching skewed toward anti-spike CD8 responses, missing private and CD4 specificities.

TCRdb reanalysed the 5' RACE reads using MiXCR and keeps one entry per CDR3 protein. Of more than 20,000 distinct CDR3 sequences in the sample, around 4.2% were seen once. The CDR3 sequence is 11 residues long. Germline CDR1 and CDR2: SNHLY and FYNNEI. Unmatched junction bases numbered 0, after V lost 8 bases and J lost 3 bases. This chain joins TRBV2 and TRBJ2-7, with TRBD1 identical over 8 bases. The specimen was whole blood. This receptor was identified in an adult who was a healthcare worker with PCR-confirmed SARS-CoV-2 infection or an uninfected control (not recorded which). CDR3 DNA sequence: TGTGCCAGCGGACAGGGCTACGAGCAGTACTTC. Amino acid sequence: CASGQGYEQYF.